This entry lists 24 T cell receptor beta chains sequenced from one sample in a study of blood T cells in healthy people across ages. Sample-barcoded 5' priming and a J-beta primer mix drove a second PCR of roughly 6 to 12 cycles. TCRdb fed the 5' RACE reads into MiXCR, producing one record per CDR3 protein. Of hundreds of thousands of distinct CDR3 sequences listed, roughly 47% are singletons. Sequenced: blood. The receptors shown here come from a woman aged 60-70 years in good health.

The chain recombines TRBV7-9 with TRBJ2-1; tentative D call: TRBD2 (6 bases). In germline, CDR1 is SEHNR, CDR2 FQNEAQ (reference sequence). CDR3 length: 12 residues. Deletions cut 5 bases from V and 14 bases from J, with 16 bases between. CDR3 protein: CASSPTDYKEFF. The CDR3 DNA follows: TGTGCCAGCAGCCCCACGGACTATAAGGAGTTCTTC.

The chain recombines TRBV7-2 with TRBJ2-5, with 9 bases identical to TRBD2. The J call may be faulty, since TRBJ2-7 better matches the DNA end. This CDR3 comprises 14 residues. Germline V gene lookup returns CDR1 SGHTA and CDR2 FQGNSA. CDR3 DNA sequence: TGTGCCAGCTTGGCGACTAGCGGCGCCTACGAGCAGTACTTC. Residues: CASLATSGAYEQYF.

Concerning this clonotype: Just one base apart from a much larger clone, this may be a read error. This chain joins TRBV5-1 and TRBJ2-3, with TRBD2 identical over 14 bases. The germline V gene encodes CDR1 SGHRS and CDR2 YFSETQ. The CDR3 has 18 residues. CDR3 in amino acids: CASSPRTSGGSTTGTQYF. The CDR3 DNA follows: TGCGCCAGCAGCCCGCGGACTAGCGGGGGGTCAACCACAGGTACGCAGTATTTT.

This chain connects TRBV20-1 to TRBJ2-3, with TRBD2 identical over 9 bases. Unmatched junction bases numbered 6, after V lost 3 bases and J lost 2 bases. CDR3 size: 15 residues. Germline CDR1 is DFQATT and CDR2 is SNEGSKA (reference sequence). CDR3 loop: CSASQASGATDTQYF. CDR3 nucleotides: TGCAGTGCTAGTCAGGCTAGCGGGGCCACAGATACGCAGTATTTT.

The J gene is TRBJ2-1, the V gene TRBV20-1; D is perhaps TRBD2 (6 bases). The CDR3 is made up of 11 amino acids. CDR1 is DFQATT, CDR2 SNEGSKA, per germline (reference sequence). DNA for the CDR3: TGCCCCCGGGGGAGTTACAATGAGCAGTTCTTC. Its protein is CPRGSYNEQFF.

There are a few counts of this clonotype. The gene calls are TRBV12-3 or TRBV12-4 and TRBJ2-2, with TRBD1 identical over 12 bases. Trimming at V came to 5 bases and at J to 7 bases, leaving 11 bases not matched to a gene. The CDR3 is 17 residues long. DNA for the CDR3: TGTGCCAGCAGTCGCCGCCGGGACAGGGGGCAGGTCGGGGAGCTGTTTTTT. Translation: CASSRRRDRGQVGELFF.

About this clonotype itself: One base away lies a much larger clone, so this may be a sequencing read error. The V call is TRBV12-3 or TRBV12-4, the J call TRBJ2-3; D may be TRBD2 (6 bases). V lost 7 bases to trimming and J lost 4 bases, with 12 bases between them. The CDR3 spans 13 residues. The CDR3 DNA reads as TGTGCCAGCACCGGGAGAGGCGCAGATACGCAGTATTTT. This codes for CASTGRGADTQYF.

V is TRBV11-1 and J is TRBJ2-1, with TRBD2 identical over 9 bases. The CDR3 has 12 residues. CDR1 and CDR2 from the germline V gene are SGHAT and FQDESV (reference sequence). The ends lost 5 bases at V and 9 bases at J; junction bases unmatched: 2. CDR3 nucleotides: TGTGCCAGCAGCCCAGCGGGAGGTGAGCAGTTCTTC. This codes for CASSPAGGEQFF.

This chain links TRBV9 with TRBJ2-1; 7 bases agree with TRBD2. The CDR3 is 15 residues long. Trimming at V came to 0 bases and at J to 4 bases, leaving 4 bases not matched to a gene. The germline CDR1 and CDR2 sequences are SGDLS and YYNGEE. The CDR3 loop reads CASSVGSGVYNEQFF. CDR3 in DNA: TGTGCCAGCAGCGTAGGGAGCGGGGTTTACAATGAGCAGTTCTTC. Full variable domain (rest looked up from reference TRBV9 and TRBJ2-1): DSGVTQTPKHLITATGQRVTLRCSPRSGDLSVYWYQQSLDQGLQFLIQYYNGEERAKGNILERFSAQQFPDLHSELNLSSLELGDSALYFCASSVGSGVYNEQFFGPGTRLTVL.

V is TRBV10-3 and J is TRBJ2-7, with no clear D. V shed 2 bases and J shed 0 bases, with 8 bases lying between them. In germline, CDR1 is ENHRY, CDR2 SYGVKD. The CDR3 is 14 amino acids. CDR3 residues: CAISEAKGSYEQYF. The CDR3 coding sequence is TGTGCCATCAGTGAGGCAAAGGGCTCCTACGAGCAGTACTTC.

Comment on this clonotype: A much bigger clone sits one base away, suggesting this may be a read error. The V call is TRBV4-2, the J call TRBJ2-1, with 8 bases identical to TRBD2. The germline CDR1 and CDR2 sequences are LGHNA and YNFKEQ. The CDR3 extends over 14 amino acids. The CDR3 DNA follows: TGTGCCAACAGCCCAACTAGCGGAAACAATGAGCAGTTCTTC. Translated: CANSPTSGNNEQFF.

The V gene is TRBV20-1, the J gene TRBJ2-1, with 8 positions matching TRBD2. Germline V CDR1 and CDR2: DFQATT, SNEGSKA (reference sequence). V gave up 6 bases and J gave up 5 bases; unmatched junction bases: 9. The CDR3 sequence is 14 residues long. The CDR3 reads CSAAPAGDDNEQFF. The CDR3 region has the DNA TGCAGTGCCGCCCCAGCGGGAGACGACAATGAGCAGTTCTTC.

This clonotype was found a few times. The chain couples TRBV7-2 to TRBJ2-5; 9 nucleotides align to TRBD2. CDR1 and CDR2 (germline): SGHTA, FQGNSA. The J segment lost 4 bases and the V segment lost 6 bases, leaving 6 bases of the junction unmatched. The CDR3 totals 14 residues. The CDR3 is CASSRAGGTETQYF. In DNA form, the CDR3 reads TGTGCCAGCAGTAGGGCGGGGGGGACAGAGACCCAGTACTTC.

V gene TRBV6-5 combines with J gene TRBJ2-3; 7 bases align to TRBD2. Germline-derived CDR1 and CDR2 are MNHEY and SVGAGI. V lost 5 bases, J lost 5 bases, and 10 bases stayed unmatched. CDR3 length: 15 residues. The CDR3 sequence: CASSPRERGVDTQYF. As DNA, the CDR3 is TGTGCCAGCAGTCCGAGAGAGCGGGGTGTAGATACGCAGTATTTT.

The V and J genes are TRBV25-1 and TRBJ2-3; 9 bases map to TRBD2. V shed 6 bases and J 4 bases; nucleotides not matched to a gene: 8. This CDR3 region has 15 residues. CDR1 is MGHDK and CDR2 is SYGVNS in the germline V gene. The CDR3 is CASRGAGGPADTQYF. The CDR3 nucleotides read TGTGCCAGCAGGGGGGCGGGGGGGCCGGCAGATACGCAGTATTTT.

The CDR3 DNA reads TGTGCCATCAGCCGACTAGCGGGACACACAGATACGCAGTATTTT. Its translation: CAISRLAGHTDTQYF. V usage is TRBV10-3 and J usage is TRBJ2-3, with 11 bases aligning to TRBD2. The V and J ends lost 6 bases and 2 bases, in that order; junction bases with no gene match: 4. CDR1 and CDR2 from the germline V gene are ENHRY and SYGVKD. This CDR3 spans 15 amino acids.

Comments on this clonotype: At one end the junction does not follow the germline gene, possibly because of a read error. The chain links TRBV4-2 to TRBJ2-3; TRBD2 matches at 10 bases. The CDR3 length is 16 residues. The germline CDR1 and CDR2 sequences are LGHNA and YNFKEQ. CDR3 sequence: CAGSQAAAGGTDTQYF. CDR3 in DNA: TGTGCCGGCAGCCAAGCGGCAGCGGGAGGGACAGATACGCAGTATTTT.

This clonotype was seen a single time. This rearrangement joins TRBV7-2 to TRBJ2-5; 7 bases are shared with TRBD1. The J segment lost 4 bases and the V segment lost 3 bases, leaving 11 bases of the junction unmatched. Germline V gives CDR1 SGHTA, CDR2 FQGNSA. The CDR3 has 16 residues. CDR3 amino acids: CASSFRPTGTGETQYF. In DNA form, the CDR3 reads TGTGCCAGCAGCTTCCGACCGACAGGGACGGGAGAGACCCAGTACTTC.

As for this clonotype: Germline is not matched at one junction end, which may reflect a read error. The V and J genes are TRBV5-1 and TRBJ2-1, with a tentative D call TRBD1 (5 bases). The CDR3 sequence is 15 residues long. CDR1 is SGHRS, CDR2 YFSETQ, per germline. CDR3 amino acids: CASSEDSISYKEQFF. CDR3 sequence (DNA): TGCGCCAGCAGCGAAGACAGCATCTCCTACAAAGAGCAGTTCTTC. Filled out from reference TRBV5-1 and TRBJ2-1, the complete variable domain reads KAGVTQTPRYLIKTRGQQVTLSCSPISGHRSVSWYQQTPGQGLQFLFEYFSETQRNKGNFPGRFSGRQFSNSRSEMNVSTLELGDSALYLCASSEDSISYKEQFFGPGTRLTVL.

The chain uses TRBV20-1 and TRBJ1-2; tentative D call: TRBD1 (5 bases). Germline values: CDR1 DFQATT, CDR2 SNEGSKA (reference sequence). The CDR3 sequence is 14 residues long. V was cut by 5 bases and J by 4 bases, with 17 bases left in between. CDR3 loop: CSASRGAGSYGYTF. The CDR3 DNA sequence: TGCAGTGCTTCCCGGGGCGCTGGTAGCTATGGCTACACCTTC.

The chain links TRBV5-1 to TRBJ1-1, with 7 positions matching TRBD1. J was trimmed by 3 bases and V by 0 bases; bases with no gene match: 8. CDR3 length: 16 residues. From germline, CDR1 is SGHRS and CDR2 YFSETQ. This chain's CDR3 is CASSLGKTGLDTEAFF. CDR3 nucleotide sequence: TGCGCCAGCAGCTTGGGGAAGACAGGGCTGGACACTGAAGCTTTCTTT. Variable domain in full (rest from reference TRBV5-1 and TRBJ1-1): KAGVTQTPRYLIKTRGQQVTLSCSPISGHRSVSWYQQTPGQGLQFLFEYFSETQRNKGNFPGRFSGRQFSNSRSEMNVSTLELGDSALYLCASSLGKTGLDTEAFFGQGTRLTVV.

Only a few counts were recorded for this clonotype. The CDR3 protein is CATSRVRQGGQPQHF. In DNA, the CDR3 is TGTGCCACCAGCAGAGTACGACAGGGGGGTCAGCCCCAGCATTTT. V and J are TRBV15 and TRBJ1-5, with 9 bases fitting TRBD1. The CDR3 totals 15 residues. Unmatched junction bases numbered 4, after V lost 1 base and J lost 6 bases. In germline, CDR1 is LNHNV, CDR2 YYDKDF (reference sequence). The whole variable domain, filled in from reference TRBV15 and TRBJ1-5, reads DAMVIQNPRYQVTQFGKPVTLSCSQTLNHNVMYWYQQKSSQAPKLLFHYYDKDFNNEADTPDNFQSRRPNTSFCFLDIRSPGLGDTAMYLCATSRVRQGGQPQHFGDGTRLSIL.

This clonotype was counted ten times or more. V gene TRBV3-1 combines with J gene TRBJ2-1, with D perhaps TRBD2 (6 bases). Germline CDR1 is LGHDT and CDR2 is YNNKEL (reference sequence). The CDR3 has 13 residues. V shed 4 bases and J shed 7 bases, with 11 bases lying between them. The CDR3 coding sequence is TGTGCCAGCAGCCTCGGGGGTCGAAATGAGCAGTTCTTC. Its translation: CASSLGGRNEQFF.

The CDR3 DNA reads TGTGCCAGCAGTCTAATCGTGGGGACAGGCAGCACAGATACGCAGTATTTT. It encodes CASSLIVGTGSTDTQYF. The chain links TRBV2 to TRBJ2-3; 8 bases align to TRBD1. This CDR3 has 17 amino acids. V shed 5 bases and J 0 bases; nucleotides not matched to a gene: 10. The germline V gene has CDR1 SNHLY and CDR2 FYNNEI.